The text below deals with one T cell receptor beta chain. After pathologic assessment, macro-dissection selected premalignant or tumor cells for extraction. This entry belongs to a study of immune evolution from preneoplasia to lung adenocarcinoma. Measured with immunoSEQ multiplex PCR; TCRdb has only the in-frame clones, and not every one. The data show about 26,000 clones, less than 80% seen once. This clonotype originated in a person in their 60s with invasive lung adenocarcinoma. Some clones in this sample may be carry-over from other donors' samples. Source material: FFPE invasive lung adenocarcinoma tissue.

CDR3: CASSIKGTTEAFF. The CDR3 DNA is TGTGCCAGTAGTATTAAGGGGACCACTGAAGCTTTCTTT. The V gene is TRBV19, the J gene TRBJ1-1; perhaps TRBD1 as D (5 bases). The V and J ends lost 3 bases and 4 bases respectively, with 9 bases between them. CDR3 length equals 13 residues. The germline CDR1 and CDR2 sequences are LNHDA and SQIVND (reference sequence). The complete variable domain, with remaining parts taken from reference TRBV19 and TRBJ1-1, reads DGGITQSPKYLFRKEGQNVTLSCEQNLNHDAMYWYRQDPGQGLRLIYYSQIVNDFQKGDIAEGYSVSREKKESFPLTVTSAQKNPTAFYLCASSIKGTTEAFFGQGTRLTVV.